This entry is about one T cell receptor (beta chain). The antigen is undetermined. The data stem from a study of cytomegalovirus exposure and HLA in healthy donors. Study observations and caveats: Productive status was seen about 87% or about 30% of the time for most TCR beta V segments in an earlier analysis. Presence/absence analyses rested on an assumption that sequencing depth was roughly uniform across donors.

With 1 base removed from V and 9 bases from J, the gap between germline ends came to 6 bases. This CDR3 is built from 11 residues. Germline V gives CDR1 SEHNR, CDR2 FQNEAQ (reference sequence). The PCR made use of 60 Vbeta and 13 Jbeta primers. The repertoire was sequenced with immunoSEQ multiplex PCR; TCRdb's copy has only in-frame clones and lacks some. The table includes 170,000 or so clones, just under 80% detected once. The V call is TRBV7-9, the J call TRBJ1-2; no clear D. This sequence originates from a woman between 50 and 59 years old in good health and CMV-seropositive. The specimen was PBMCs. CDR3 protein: CASSLVGSYTF. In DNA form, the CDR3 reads TGTGCCAGCAGCTTAGTCGGGAGCTACACCTTC.